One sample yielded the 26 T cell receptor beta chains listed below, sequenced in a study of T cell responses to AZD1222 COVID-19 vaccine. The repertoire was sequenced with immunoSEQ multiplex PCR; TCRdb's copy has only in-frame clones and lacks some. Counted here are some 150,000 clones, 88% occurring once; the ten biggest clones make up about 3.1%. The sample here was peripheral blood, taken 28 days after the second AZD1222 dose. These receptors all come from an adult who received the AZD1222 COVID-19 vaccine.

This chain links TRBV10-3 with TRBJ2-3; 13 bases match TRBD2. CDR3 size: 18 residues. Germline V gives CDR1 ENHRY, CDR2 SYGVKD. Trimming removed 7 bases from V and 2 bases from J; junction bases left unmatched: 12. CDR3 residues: CAIKVGLAGPLTTDTQYF. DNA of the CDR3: TGTGCCATCAAGGTGGGACTAGCGGGACCACTTACCACAGATACGCAGTATTTT.

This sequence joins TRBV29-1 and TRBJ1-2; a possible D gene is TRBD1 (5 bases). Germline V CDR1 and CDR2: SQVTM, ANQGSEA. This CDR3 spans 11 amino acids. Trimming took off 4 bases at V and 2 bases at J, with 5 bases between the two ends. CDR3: CSVGDNYGYTF. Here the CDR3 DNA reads TGCAGCGTTGGGGACAACTATGGCTACACCTTC.

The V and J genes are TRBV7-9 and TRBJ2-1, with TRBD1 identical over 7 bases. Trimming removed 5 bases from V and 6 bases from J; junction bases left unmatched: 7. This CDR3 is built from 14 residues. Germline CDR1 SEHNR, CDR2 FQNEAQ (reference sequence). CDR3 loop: CASSPDRVRNEQFF. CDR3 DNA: TGTGCCAGCAGCCCCGACAGGGTCCGCAATGAGCAGTTCTTC.

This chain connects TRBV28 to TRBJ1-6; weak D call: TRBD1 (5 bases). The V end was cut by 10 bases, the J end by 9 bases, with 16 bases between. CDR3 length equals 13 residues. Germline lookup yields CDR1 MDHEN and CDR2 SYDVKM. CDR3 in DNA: TGTGCCACTACTGGGGGGTTCGGTTCACCCCTCCACTTT. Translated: CATTGGFGSPLHF.

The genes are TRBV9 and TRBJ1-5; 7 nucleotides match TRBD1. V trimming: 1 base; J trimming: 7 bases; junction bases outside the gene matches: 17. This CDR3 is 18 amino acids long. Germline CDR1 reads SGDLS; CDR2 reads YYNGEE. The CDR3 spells CASSVTVDRLFLSQPQHF. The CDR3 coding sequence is TGTGCCAGCAGCGTAACTGTGGACAGGCTTTTCCTATCGCAGCCCCAGCATTTT.

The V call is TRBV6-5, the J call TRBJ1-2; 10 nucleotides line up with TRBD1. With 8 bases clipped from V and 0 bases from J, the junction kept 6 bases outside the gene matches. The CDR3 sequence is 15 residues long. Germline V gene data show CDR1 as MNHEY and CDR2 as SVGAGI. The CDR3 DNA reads TGTGCCAGCTGGGACAGGGGCGACTCTAACTATGGCTACACCTTC. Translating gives CASWDRGDSNYGYTF.

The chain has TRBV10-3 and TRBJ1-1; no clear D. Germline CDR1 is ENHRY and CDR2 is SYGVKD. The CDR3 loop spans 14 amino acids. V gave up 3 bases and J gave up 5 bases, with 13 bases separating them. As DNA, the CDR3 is TGTGCCATCAGTGAAAGGGAGGGCCCGACTGAAGCTTTCTTT. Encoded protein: CAISEREGPTEAFF.

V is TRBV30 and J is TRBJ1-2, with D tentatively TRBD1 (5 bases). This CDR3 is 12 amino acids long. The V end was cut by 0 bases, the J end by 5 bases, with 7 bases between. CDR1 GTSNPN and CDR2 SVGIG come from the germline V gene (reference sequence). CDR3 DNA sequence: TGTGCCTGGAGTGTTAGGGGATATGGCTACACCTTC. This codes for CAWSVRGYGYTF.

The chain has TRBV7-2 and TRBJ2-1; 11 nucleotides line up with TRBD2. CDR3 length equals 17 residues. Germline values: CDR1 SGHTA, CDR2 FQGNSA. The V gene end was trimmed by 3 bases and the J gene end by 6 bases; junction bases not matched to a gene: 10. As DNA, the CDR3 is TGTGCCAGCAGCTTGGTAGCGGGGGGGCATGGAGGCAATGAGCAGTTCTTC. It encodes CASSLVAGGHGGNEQFF. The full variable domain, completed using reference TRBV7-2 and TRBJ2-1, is GAGVSQSPSNKVTEKGKDVELRCDPISGHTALYWYRQSLGQGLEFLIYFQGNSAPDKSGLPSDRFSAERTGGSVSTLTIQRTQQEDSAVYLCASSLVAGGHGGNEQFFGPGTRLTVL.

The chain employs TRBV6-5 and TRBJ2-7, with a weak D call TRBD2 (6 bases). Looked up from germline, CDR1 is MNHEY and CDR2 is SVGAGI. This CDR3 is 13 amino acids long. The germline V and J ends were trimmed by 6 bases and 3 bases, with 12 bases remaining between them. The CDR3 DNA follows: TGTGCCAGCAGGCGGGGAGTCGACTACGAGCAGTACTTC. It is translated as CASRRGVDYEQYF.

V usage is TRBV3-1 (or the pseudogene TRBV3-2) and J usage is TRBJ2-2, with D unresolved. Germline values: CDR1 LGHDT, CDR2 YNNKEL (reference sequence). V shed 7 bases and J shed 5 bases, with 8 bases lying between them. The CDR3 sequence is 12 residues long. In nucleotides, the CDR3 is TGTGCCAGCAATAGCCGTACCGGGGAGCTGTTTTTT. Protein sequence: CASNSRTGELFF.

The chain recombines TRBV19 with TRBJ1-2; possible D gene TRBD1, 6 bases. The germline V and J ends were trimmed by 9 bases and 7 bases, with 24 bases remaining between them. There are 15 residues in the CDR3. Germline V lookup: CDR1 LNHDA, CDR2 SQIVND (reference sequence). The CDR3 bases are TGTGCCAGCCAGCACACGGACAGCCACCTTCTTGGCTACACCTTC. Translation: CASQHTDSHLLGYTF.

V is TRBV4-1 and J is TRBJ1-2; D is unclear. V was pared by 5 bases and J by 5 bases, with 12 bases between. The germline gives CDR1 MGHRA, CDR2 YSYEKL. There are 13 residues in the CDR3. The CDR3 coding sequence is TGCGCCAGCAGCTCCGGGGTGGGGTATGGCTACACCTTC. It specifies CASSSGVGYGYTF.

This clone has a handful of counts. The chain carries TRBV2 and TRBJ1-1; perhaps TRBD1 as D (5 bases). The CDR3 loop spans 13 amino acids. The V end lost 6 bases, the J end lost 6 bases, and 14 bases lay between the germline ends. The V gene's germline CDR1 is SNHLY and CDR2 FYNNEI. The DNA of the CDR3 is TGTGCCAGCAGCCCCCACGAAGGGGCTGAAGCTTTCTTT. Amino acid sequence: CASSPHEGAEAFF.

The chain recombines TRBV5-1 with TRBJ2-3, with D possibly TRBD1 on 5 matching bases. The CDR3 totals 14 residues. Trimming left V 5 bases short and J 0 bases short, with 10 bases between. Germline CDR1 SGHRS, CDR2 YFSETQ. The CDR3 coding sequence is TGCGCCAGCAGTCAGGGTGGTAGCACAGATACGCAGTATTTT. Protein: CASSQGGSTDTQYF.

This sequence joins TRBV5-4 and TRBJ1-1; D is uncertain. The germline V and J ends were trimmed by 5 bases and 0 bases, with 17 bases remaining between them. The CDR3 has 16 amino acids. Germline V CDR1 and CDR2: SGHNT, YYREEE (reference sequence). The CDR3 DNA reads TGTGCCAGCAGTTATAGCAGAGTAGCCATGAACACTGAAGCTTTCTTT. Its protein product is CASSYSRVAMNTEAFF.

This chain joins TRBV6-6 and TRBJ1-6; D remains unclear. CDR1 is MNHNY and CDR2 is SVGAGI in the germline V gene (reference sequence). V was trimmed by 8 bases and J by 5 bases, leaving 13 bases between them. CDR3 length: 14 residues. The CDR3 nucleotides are TGTGCCAGCGCCACGACACCTAATAATTCACCCCTCCACTTT. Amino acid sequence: CASATTPNNSPLHF.

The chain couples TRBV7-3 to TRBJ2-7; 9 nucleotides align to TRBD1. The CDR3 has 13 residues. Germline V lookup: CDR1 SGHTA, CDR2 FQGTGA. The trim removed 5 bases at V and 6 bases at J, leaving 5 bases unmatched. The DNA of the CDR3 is TGTGCCAGCAGCCCGGGACAGGGATCCGAGCAGTACTTC. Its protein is CASSPGQGSEQYF.

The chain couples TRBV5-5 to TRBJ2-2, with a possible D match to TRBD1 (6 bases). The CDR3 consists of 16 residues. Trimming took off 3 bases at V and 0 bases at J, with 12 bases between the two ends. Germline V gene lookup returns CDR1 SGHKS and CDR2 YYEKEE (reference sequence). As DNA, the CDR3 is TGTGCCAGCAGCTCCTCAGGGGCCACGAACACCGGGGAGCTGTTTTTT. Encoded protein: CASSSSGATNTGELFF.

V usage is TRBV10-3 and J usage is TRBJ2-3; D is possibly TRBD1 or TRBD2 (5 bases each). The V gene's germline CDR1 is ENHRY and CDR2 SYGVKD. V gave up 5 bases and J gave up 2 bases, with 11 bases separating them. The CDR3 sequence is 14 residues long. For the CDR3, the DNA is TGTGCCATCAGTATAGGGGAGAACACAGATACGCAGTATTTT. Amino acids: CAISIGENTDTQYF.

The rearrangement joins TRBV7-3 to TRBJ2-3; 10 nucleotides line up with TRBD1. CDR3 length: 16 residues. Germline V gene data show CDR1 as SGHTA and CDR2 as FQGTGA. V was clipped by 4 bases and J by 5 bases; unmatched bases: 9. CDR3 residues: CASSWRPGQGIDTQYF. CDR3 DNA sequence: TGTGCCAGCAGCTGGAGGCCGGGACAGGGGATAGATACGCAGTATTTT.

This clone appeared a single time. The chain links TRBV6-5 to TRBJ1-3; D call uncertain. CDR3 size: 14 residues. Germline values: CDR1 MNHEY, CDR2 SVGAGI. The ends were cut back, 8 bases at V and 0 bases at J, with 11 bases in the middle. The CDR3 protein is CASGSGNSGNTIYF. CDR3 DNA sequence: TGTGCCAGCGGAAGTGGCAACTCTGGAAACACCATATATTTT.

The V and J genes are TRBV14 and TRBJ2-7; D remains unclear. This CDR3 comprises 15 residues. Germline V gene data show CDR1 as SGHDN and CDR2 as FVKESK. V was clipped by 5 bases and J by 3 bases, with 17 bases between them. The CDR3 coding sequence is TGTGCCAGCAGCACAGCCAGCCTGGGCGACTACGAGCAGTACTTC. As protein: CASSTASLGDYEQYF.

In DNA form, the CDR3 reads TGTGCCAGCAGCGCCACCGGGACAGGGTTCGTAAAACTGTTTTTT. This sequence encodes CASSATGTGFVKLFF. This sequence joins TRBV9 and TRBJ1-4; 9 bases fit TRBD1. CDR3 length: 15 residues. Germline V lookup: CDR1 SGDLS, CDR2 YYNGEE. The V segment lost 3 bases and the J segment 10 bases; nucleotides outside the gene matches: 10.

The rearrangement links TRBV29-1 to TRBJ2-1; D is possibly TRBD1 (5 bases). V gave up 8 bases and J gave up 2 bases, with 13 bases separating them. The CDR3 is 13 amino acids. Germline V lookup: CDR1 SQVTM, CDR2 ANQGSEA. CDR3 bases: TGCAGCCTTGCTGGGGCAGCCTACAATGAGCAGTTCTTC. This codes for CSLAGAAYNEQFF.

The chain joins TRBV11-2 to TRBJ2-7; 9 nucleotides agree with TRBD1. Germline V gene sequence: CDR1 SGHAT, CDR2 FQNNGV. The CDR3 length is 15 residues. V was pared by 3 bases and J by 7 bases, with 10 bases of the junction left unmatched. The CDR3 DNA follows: TGTGCCAGCAGCTTTAGTGGGACAGGGATCTGGGAGCAGTACTTC. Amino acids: CASSFSGTGIWEQYF.